The text below deals with one T cell receptor beta chain. As yet, its antigen is unknown. This sample was taken from a study of cytomegalovirus exposure and HLA in healthy donors. Notes on the study in general: Later work associated more than 15,000 TCR beta sequences with HLA alleles at 0.05 false discovery rate.

Trimming removed 2 bases from V and 3 bases from J, with 7 bases in between. This CDR3 is built from 13 residues. The germline CDR1 and CDR2 sequences are SGDLS and YYNGEE. The PCR made use of 60 Vbeta and 13 Jbeta primers. Libraries were prepared by immunoSEQ multiplex PCR; TCRdb keeps only in-frame clonotypes and omits some of them. The data hold some 100,000 clones, with over 60% observed a single time. The donors (healthy individuals) were bone marrow donors. This sequence joins TRBV9 and TRBJ2-3; D is uncertain. Material for sequencing was PBMCs. This receptor was taken from a female donor in good health and CMV-seronegative. The CDR3, as DNA: TGTGCCAGCAGCGTCAAGCGTACAGATACGCAGTATTTT. Translated: CASSVKRTDTQYF.